This section outlines one T cell receptor beta chain sequence together with its context. The sample is drawn from a study of molecular identifiers for immune sequencing clone quantification. TCRdb independently ran MiXCR on the PCR reads; one entry per CDR3 protein. The data contain under 800,000 distinct CDR3 sequences, around 25% of them seen just once; the ten biggest clones take up 0.78%. CDR1 and CDR2 (germline): MNHNS, SASEGT. The CDR3 is 18 amino acids. V was trimmed by 1 base and J by 4 bases, leaving 19 bases between them. Sequencing was done on a sample of naive CD8+ T cells from blood, with Jurkat cell RNA spiked in. This sample's subset: FACS-sorted CD8+CD4-CCR7+CD45RA+ naive T cells. This rearrangement joins TRBV6-1 to TRBJ2-2; D is tentatively TRBD1 or TRBD2 (5 bases each). This TCR derives from a human donor in good health. Some libraries in this study had Jurkat cell RNA spiked in. CDR3 nucleotides: TGTGCCAGCAGTGAAGTTCCGGGGCTTACTCTAGGCACCGGGGAGCTGTTTTTT. It specifies CASSEVPGLTLGTGELFF.